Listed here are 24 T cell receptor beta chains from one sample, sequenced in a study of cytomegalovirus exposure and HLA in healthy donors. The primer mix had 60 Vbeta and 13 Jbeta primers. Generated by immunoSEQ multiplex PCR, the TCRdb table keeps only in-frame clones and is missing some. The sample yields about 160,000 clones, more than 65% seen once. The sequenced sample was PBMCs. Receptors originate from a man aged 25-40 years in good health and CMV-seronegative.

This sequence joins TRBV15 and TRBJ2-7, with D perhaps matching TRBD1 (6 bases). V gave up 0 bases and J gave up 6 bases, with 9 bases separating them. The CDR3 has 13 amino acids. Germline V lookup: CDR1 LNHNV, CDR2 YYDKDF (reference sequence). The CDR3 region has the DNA TGTGCCACCAGCAGAGACAGGGGACGCGAGCAGTACTTC. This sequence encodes CATSRDRGREQYF.

This chain's CDR3 is CASSVLPYGNQPQHF. The CDR3, as DNA: TGTGCCAGCAGTGTACTTCCCTACGGCAATCAGCCCCAGCATTTT. This rearrangement joins TRBV2 to TRBJ1-5; D remains unclear. The CDR3 sequence is 15 residues long. Trimming took off 4 bases at V and 2 bases at J, with 12 bases between the two ends. Germline lookup yields CDR1 SNHLY and CDR2 FYNNEI. Combining the CDR3 with reference TRBV2 and TRBJ1-5 gives the whole variable domain EPEVTQTPSHQVTQMGQEVILRCVPISNHLYFYWYRQILGQKVEFLVSFYNNEISEKSEIFDDQFSVERPDGSNFTLKIRSTKLEDSAMYFCASSVLPYGNQPQHFGDGTRLSIL.

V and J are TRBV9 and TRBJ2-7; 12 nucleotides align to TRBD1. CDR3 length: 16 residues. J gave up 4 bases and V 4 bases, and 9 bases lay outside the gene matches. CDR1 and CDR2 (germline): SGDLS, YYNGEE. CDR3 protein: CASSHRKGQGAYEQYF. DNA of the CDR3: TGTGCCAGCAGCCATAGGAAGGGACAGGGGGCGTACGAGCAGTACTTC.

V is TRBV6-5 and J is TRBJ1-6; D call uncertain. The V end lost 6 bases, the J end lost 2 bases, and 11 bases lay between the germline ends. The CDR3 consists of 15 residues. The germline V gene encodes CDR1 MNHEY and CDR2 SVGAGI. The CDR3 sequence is CASSPGSPYNSPLHF. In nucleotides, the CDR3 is TGTGCCAGCAGCCCCGGGTCACCCTATAATTCACCCCTCCACTTT.

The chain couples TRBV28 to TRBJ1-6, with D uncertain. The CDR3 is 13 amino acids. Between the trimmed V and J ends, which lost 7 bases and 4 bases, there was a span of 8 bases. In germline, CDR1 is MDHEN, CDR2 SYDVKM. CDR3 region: CASTLPYNSPLHF. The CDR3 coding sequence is TGTGCCAGCACCCTACCTTATAATTCACCCCTCCACTTT.

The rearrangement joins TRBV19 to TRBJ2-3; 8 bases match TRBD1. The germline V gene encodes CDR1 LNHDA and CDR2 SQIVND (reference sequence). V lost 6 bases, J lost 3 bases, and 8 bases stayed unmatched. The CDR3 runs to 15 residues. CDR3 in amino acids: CASSQGAVGTDTQYF. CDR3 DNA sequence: TGTGCCAGTAGCCAGGGGGCTGTTGGAACAGATACGCAGTATTTT.

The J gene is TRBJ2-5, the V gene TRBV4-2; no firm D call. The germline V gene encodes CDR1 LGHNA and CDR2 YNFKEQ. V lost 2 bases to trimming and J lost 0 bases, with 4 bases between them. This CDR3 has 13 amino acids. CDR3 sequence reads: CASSQTNQETQYF. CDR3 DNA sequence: TGTGCCAGCAGCCAAACTAACCAAGAGACCCAGTACTTC.

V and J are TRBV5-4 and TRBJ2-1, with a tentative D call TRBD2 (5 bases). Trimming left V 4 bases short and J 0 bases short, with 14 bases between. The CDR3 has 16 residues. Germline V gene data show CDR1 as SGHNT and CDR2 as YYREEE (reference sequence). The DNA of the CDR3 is TGTGCCAGCAGCCCCGGAAGAGGGCGCTCCTACAATGAGCAGTTCTTC. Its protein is CASSPGRGRSYNEQFF.

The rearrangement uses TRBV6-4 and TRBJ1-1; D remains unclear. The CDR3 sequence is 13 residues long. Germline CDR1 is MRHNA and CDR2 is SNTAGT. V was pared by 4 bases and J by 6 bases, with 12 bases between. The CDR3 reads CASSVVAQAEAFF. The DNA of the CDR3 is TGTGCCAGCAGTGTCGTGGCCCAGGCTGAAGCTTTCTTT.

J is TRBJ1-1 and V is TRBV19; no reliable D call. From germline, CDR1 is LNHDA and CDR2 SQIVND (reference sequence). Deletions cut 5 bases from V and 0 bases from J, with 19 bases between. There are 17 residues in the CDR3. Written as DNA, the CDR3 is TGTGCCAGTAGTCCGCGAGGGAGGAACGCTATGAACACTGAAGCTTTCTTT. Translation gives CASSPRGRNAMNTEAFF.

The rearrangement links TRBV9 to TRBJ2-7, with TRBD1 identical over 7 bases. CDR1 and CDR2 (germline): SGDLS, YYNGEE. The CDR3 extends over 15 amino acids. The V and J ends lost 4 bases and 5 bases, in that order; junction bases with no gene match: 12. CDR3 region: CASSTRQGWRNEQYF. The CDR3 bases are TGTGCCAGCAGCACTCGACAGGGCTGGCGAAACGAGCAGTACTTC.

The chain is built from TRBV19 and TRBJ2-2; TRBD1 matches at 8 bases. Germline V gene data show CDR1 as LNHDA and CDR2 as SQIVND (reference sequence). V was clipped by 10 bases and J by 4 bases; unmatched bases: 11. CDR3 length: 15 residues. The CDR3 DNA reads TGTGCCACCTTAGGGGACAGGCCTCTCACCGGGGAGCTGTTTTTT. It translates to CATLGDRPLTGELFF.

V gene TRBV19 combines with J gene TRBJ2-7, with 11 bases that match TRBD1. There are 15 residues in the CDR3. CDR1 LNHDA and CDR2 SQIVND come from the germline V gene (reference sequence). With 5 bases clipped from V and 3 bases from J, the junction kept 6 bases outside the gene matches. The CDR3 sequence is CASSFRDRGVYEQYF. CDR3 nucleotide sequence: TGTGCCAGTAGTTTCCGGGACAGGGGGGTCTACGAGCAGTACTTC.

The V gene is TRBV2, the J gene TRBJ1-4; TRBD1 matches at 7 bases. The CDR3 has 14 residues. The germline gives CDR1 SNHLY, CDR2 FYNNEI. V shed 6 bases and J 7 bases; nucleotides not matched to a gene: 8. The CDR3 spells CASSREGAIEKLFF. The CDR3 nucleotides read TGTGCCAGCAGCCGGGAGGGGGCAATTGAAAAACTGTTTTTT.

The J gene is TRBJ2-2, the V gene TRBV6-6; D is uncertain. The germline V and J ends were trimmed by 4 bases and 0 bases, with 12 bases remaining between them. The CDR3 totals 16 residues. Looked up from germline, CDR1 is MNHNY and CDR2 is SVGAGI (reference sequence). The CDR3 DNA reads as TGTGCCAGCAGTTCAGGAAAGAGATCGAACACCGGGGAGCTGTTTTTT. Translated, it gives CASSSGKRSNTGELFF.

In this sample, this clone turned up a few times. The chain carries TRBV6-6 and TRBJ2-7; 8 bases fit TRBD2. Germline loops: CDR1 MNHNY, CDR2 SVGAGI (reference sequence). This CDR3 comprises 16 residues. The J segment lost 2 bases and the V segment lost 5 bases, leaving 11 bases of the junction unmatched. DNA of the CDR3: TGTGCCAGCAGTCAGGGCCTTTCTAGCGGGCCCTACGAGCAGTACTTC. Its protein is CASSQGLSSGPYEQYF.

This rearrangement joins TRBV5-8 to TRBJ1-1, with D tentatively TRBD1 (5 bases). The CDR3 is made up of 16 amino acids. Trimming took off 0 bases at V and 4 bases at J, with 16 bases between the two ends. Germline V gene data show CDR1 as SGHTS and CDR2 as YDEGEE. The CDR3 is CASSLAMGGVATEAFF. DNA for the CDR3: TGTGCCAGCAGCTTGGCCATGGGGGGGGTGGCCACTGAAGCTTTCTTT.

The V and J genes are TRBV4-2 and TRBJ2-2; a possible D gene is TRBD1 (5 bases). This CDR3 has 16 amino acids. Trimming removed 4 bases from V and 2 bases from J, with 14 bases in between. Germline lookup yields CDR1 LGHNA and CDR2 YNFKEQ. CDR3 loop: CASSRQPGPNTGELFF. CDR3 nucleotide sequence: TGTGCCAGCAGCCGACAACCAGGGCCCAACACCGGGGAGCTGTTTTTT.

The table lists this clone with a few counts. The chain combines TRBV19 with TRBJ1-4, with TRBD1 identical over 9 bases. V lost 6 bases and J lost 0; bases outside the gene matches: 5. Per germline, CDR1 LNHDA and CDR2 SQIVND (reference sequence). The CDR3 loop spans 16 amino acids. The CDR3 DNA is TGTGCCAGTAGACCCAGACAGGGGGCAACTAATGAAAAACTGTTTTTT. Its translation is CASRPRQGATNEKLFF.

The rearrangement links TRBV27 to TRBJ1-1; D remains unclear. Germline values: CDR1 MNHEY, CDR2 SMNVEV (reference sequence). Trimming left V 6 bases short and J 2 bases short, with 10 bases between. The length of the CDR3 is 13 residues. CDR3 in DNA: TGTGCCAGCAGCCCTGTAACTAACACTGAAGCTTTCTTT. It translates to CASSPVTNTEAFF.

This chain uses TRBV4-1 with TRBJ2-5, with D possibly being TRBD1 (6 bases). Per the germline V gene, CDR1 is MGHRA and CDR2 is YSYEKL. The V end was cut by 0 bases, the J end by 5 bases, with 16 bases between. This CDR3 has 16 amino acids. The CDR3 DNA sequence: TGCGCCAGCAGCCAAGATTTCAACAGGGCGGCGGAGACCCAGTACTTC. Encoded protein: CASSQDFNRAAETQYF.

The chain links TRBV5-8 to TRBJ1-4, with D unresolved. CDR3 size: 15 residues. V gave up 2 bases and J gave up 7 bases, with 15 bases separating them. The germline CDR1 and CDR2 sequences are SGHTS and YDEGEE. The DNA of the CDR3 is TGTGCCAGCAGCTTAGTTAAGGAGGGCTTTGAAAAACTGTTTTTT. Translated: CASSLVKEGFEKLFF. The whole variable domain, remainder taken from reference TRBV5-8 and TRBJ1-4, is EAGVTQSPTHLIKTRGQQATLRCSPISGHTSVYWYQQALGLGLQFLLWYDEGEERNRGNFPPRFSGRQFPNYSSELNVNALELEDSALYLCASSLVKEGFEKLFFGSGTQLSVL.

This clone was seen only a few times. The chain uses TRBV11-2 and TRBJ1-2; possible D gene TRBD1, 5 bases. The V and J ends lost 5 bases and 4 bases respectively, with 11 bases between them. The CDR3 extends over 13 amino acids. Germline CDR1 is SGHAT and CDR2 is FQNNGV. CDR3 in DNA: TGTGCCAGCAGCGCCGAAGGGGCCTATGGCTACACCTTC. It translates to CASSAEGAYGYTF.

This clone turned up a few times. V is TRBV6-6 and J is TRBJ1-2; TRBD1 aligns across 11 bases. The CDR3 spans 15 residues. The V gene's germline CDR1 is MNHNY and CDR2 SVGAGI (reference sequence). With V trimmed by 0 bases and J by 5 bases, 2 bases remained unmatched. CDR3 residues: CASSYSDRGQYGYTF. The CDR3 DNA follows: TGTGCCAGCAGTTACTCGGACAGGGGGCAATATGGCTACACCTTC.